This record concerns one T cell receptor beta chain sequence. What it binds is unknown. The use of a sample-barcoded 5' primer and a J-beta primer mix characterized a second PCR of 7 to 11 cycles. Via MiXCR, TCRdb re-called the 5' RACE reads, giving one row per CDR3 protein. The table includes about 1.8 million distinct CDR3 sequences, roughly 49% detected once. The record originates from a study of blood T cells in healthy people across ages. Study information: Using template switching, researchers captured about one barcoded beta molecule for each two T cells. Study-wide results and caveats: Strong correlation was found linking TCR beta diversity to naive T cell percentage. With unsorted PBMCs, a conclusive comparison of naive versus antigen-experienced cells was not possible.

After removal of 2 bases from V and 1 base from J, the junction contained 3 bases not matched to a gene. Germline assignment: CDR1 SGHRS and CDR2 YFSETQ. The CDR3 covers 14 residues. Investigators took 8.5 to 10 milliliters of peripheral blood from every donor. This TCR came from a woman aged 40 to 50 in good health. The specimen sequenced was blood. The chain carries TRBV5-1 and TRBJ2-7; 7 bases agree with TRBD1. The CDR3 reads CASSFYRGSYEQYF. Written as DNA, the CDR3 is TGCGCCAGCAGCTTTTACAGGGGTTCCTACGAGCAGTACTTC. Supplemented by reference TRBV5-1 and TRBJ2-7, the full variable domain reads KAGVTQTPRYLIKTRGQQVTLSCSPISGHRSVSWYQQTPGQGLQFLFEYFSETQRNKGNFPGRFSGRQFSNSRSEMNVSTLELGDSALYLCASSFYRGSYEQYFGPGTRLTVT.